Below are 8 T cell receptor beta chains sequenced from a single sample in a study of technical replicates of blood from several donors. TCRdb's copy holds only in-frame clones and misses some; the assay was immunoSEQ multiplex PCR. Of about 89,000 clones in the sample, about 94% are singletons; the top ten hold about 0.25%. Sequenced sample: T cells isolated from PBMCs. The receptors were sampled from a human donor in good health.

The chain is built from TRBV6-6 and TRBJ2-7, with 8 bases identical to TRBD2. CDR1 and CDR2 (germline): MNHNY, SVGAGI (reference sequence). This CDR3 has 13 residues. The V segment lost 8 bases and the J segment 4 bases; nucleotides outside the gene matches: 7. CDR3 loop: CASRGGSQYEQYF. The DNA of the CDR3 is TGTGCCAGCCGGGGGGGGAGTCAGTACGAGCAGTACTTC.

The rearrangement uses TRBV9 and TRBJ2-3, with D possibly TRBD1 on 6 matching bases. V lost 0 bases and J lost 2, with 10 bases in between. This CDR3 spans 15 amino acids. Germline V gives CDR1 SGDLS, CDR2 YYNGEE. The CDR3, as DNA: TGTGCCAGCAGCGTAGAGGGGGTGAACACAGATACGCAGTATTTT. This sequence encodes CASSVEGVNTDTQYF.

This clone showed up just once. The chain carries TRBV7-9 and TRBJ2-7; the D is unclear. CDR3 length: 13 residues. CDR1 and CDR2 (germline): SEHNR, FQNEAQ (reference sequence). V lost 5 bases, J lost 3 bases, and 11 bases lay in between. CDR3 bases: TGTGCCAGCAGCCGTACGTCGGGCTACGAGCAGTACTTC. Translating it yields CASSRTSGYEQYF.

J is TRBJ2-3 and V is TRBV7-9, with D unclear. V was trimmed by 2 bases and J by 6 bases, leaving 3 bases between them. The V gene's germline CDR1 is SEHNR and CDR2 FQNEAQ (reference sequence). The CDR3 runs to 11 residues. Written as DNA, the CDR3 is TGTGCCAGCAGCTTAAGCGATACGCAGTATTTT. Translating gives CASSLSDTQYF.

This chain links TRBV11-2 with TRBJ2-7, with 10 bases aligning to TRBD1. The CDR3 is 15 residues long. The germline V gene encodes CDR1 SGHAT and CDR2 FQNNGV. V lost 0 bases to trimming and J lost 3 bases; unmatched junction nucleotides: 2. The CDR3 nucleotides read TGTGCCAGCAGCTTAGAAGGACAGGGGGTCTACGAGCAGTACTTC. Translating it yields CASSLEGQGVYEQYF. The whole variable domain, remainder taken from reference TRBV11-2 and TRBJ2-7, is EAGVAQSPRYKIIEKRQSVAFWCNPISGHATLYWYQQILGQGPKLLIQFQNNGVVDDSQLPKDRFSAERLKGVDSTLKIQPAKLEDSAVYLCASSLEGQGVYEQYFGPGTRLTVT.

The chain combines TRBV6-5 with TRBJ2-2, with 13 bases that match TRBD2. V was pared by 2 bases and J by 5 bases, with 2 bases of the junction left unmatched. CDR3 size: 16 residues. Germline V gene data show CDR1 as MNHEY and CDR2 as SVGAGI. CDR3 loop: CASSYPLAGGTGELFF. The CDR3 nucleotides read TGTGCCAGCAGTTACCCACTAGCGGGAGGGACCGGGGAGCTGTTTTTT.

This chain joins TRBV19 and TRBJ2-1; 14 positions agree with TRBD2. Germline V gene sequence: CDR1 LNHDA, CDR2 SQIVND (reference sequence). The CDR3 runs 17 residues. V lost 2 bases, J lost 8 bases, and 8 bases stayed unmatched. In DNA, the CDR3 is TGTGCCAGTAGTATATTGCCGGGACTAGCGGGGGAGGATGAGCAGTTCTTC. Its translation is CASSILPGLAGEDEQFF.

The gene calls are TRBV15 and TRBJ2-1, with D maybe TRBD1 (7 bases). CDR3 length: 13 amino acids. V gave up 1 base and J gave up 10 bases, with 11 bases separating them. The germline V gene encodes CDR1 LNHNV and CDR2 YYDKDF (reference sequence). The CDR3 is CATSRGTGGEQFF. Here the CDR3 DNA reads TGTGCCACCAGCAGAGGGACAGGAGGGGAGCAGTTCTTC.